The subject of this entry is one TCR beta chain. Its antigen is unknown. Looked up from germline, CDR1 is PRHDT and CDR2 is FYEKMQ (reference sequence). Unmatched junction bases numbered 3, after V lost 1 base and J lost 7 bases. CDR3 length: 13 residues. Terminally differentiated effector memory CD45RA+ cells were excluded by CCR7 positive selection of CD45RO-negative cells. This specimen comes from a study of shared clonotypes between healthy human individuals. About the research overall: Donors had three CD4 naive, three CD4 memory, two CD8 naive and one CD8 memory plate apiece.

In the original analysis: Filtering of immunoSEQ junctional sequences could not match full-length read filtering. Only in-frame clones appear in the TCRdb table, and some are missing; sequencing was by immunoSEQ multiplex PCR. That table gives V, J and clone size, and the DNA gave D and trimming. The sample carries 1.5 million to 2.5 million clones, about 94% recorded once. Study-level results: Shared clonotypes across all four donors exceeded non-shared ones in generation probability.

The sample comprised naive CD8+ T cells sorted from blood. The V call is TRBV13, the J call TRBJ2-7; 8 nucleotides agree with TRBD2. This TCR came from a man aged 18 to 29 in good health. The CDR3 DNA reads TGTGCCAGCAGCTTAGCGGGAGGGGGAGAGCAGTACTTC. This encodes CASSLAGGGEQYF.